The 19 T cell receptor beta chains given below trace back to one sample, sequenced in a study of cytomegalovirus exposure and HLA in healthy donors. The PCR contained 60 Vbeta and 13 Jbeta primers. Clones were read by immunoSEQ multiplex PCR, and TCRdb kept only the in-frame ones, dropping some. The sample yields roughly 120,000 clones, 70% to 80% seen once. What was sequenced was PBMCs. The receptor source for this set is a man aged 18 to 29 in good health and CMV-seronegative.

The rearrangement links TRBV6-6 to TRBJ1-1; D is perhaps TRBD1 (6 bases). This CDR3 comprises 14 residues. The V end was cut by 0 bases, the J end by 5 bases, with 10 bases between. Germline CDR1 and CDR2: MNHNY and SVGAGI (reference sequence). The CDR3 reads CASSYSRQGTEAFF. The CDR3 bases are TGTGCCAGCAGTTACTCGAGGCAGGGGACTGAAGCTTTCTTT.

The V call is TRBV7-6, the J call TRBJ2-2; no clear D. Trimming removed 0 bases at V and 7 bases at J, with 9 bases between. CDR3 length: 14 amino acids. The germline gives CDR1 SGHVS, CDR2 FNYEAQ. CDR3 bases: TGTGCCAGCAGCTTAGCGTCGGGTGTCGGGGAGCTGTTTTTT. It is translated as CASSLASGVGELFF.

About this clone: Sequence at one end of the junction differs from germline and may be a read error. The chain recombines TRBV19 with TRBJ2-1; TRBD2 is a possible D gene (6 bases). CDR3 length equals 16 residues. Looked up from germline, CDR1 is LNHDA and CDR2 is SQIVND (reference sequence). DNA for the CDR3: TGTGCCAGTAGTCGCTCCTTAGCGGAGAATTACAATGAGGAGTTCTTC. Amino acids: CASSRSLAENYNEEFF.

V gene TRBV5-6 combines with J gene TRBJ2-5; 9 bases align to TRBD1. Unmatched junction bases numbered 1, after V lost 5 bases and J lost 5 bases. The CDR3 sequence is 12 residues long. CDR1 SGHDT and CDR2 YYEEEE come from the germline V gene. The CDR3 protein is CASRGTGETQYF. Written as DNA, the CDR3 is TGTGCCAGCAGAGGGACAGGGGAGACCCAGTACTTC.

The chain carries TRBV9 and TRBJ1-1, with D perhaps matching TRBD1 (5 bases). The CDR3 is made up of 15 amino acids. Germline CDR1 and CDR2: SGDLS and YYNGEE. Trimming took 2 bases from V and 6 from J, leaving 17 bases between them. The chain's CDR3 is CASSVGPGKDAEAFF. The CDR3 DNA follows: TGTGCCAGCAGCGTTGGGCCAGGGAAAGACGCTGAAGCTTTCTTT.

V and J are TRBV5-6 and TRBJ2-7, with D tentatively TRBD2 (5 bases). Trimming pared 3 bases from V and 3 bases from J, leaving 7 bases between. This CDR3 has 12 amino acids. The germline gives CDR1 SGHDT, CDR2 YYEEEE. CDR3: CASSSGDYEQYV. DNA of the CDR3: TGTGCCAGCAGCTCCGGGGACTACGAGCAGTACGTC.

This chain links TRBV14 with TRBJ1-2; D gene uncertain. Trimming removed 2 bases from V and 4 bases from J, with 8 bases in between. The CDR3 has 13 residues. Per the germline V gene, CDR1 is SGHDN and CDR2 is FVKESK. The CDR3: CASSQRVAYGYTF. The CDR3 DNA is TGTGCCAGCAGCCAACGGGTTGCCTATGGCTACACCTTC. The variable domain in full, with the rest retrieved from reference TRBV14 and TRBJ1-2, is EAGVTQFPSHSVIEKGQTVTLRCDPISGHDNLYWYRRVMGKEIKFLLHFVKESKQDESGMPNNRFLAERTGGTYSTLKVQPAELEDSGVYFCASSQRVAYGYTFGSGTRLTVV.

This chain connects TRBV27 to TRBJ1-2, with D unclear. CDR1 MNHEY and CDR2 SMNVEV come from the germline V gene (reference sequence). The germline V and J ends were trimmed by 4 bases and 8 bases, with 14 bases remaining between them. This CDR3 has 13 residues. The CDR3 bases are TGTGCCAGCAGTTACGAGGGAGGGAGGGGCTACACCTTC. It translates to CASSYEGGRGYTF.

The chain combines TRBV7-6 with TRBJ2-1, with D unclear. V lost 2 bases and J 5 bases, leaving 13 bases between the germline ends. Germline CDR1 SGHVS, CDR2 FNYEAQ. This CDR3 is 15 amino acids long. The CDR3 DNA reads TGTGCCAGCAGCTTATTATATCAGCGTAACAATGAGCAGTTCTTC. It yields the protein CASSLLYQRNNEQFF.

The CDR3 here is CASSLASLSTDTQYF. CDR3 DNA: TGTGCCAGCAGCTTAGCTAGCCTGAGCACAGATACGCAGTATTTT. The chain employs TRBV7-6 and TRBJ2-3, with D hard to call. V was cut by 0 bases and J by 0 bases, with 7 bases left in between. In germline, CDR1 is SGHVS, CDR2 FNYEAQ. This CDR3 is built from 15 residues. Looking up the rest from reference TRBV7-6 and TRBJ2-3 gives the full variable domain: GAGVSQSPRYKVTKRGQDVALRCDPISGHVSLYWYRQALGQGPEFLTYFNYEAQQDKSGLPNDRFSAERPEGSISTLTIQRTEQRDSAMYRCASSLASLSTDTQYFGPGTRLTVL.

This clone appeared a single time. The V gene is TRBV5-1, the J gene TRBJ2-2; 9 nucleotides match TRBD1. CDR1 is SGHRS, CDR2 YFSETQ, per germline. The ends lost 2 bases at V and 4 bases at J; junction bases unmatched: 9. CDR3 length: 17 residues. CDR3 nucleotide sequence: TGCGCCAGCAGCTTTGATCCCGGGACAGGGACCACCGGGGAGCTGTTTTTT. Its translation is CASSFDPGTGTTGELFF.

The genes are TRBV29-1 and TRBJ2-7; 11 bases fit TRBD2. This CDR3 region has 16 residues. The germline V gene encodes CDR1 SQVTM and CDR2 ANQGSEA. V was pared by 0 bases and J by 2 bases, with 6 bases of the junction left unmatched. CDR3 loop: CSVEDSLAGAPYEQYF. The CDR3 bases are TGCAGCGTTGAAGACTCACTAGCGGGAGCACCCTACGAGCAGTACTTC.

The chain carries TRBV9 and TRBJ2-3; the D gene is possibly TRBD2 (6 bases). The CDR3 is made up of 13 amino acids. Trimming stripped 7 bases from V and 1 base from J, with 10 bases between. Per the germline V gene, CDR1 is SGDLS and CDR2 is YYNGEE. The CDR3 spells CASGGSGTDTQYF. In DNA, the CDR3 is TGTGCCAGCGGGGGGAGCGGCACAGATACGCAGTATTTT.

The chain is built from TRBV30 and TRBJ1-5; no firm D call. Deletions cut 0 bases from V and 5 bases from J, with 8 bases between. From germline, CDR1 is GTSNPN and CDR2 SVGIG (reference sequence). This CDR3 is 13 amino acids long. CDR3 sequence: CAWSVGEDQPQHF. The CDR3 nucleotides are TGTGCCTGGAGTGTCGGGGAGGATCAGCCCCAGCATTTT. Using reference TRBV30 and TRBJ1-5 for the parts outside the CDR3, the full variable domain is SQTIHQWPATLVQPVGSPLSLECTVEGTSNPNLYWYRQAAGRGLQLLFYSVGIGQISSEVPQNLSASRPQDRQFILSSKKLLLSDSGFYLCAWSVGEDQPQHFGDGTRLSIL.

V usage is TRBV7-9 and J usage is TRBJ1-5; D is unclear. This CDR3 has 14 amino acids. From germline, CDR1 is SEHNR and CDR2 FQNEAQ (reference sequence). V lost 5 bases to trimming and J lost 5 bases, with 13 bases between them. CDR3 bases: TGTGCCAGCAGCGTCTCTTCCGGTGATCAGCCCCAGCATTTT. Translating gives CASSVSSGDQPQHF. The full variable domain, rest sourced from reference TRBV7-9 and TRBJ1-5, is DTGVSQNPRHKITKRGQNVTFRCDPISEHNRLYWYRQTLGQGPEFLTYFQNEAQLEKSRLLSDRFSAERPKGSFSTLEIQRTEQGDSAMYLCASSVSSGDQPQHFGDGTRLSIL.

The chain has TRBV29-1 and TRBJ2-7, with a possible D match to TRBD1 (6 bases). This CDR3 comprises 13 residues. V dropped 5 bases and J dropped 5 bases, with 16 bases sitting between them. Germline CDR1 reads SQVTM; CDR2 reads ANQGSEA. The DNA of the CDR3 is TGCAGCGTTCAAACGACAGGTTCCCACGAGCAGTACGTC. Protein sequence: CSVQTTGSHEQYV.

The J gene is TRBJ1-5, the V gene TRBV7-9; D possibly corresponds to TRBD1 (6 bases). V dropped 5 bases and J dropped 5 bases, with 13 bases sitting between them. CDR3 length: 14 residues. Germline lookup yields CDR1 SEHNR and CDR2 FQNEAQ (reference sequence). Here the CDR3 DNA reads TGTGCCAGCAGCCCAGGGACACCTTATCAGCCCCAGCATTTT. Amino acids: CASSPGTPYQPQHF.

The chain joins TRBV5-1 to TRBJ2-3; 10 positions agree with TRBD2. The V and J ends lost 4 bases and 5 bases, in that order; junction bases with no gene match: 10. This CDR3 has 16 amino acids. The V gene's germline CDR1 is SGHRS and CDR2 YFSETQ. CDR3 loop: CASSRGNSGRLDTQYF. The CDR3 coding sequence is TGCGCCAGCAGCCGTGGGAATAGCGGGAGGCTAGATACGCAGTATTTT.

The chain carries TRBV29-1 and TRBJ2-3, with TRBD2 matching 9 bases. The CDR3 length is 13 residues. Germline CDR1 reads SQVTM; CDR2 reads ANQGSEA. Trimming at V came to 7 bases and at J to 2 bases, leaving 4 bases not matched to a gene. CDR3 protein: CSGGLANTDTQYF. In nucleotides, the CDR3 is TGCAGCGGGGGACTAGCCAACACAGATACGCAGTATTTT.